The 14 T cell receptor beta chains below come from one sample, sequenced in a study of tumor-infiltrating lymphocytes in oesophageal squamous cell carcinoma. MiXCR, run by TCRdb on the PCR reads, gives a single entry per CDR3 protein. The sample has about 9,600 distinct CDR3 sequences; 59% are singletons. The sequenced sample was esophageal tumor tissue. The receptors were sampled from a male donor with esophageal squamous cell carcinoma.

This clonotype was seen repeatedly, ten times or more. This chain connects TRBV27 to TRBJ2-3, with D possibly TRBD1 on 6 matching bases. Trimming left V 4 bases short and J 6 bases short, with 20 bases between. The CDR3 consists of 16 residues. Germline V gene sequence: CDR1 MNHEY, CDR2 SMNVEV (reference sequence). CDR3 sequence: CASSSYRDHSVDTQYF. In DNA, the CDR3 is TGTGCCAGCAGTTCCTACAGGGATCATAGTGTGGATACGCAGTATTTT.

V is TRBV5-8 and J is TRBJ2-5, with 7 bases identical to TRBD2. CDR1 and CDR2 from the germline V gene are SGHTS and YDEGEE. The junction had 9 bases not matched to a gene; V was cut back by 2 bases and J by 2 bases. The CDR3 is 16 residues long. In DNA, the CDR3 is TGTGCCAGCAGCTTAGGGAGTAGCGGGTCTCAAGAGACCCAGTACTTC. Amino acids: CASSLGSSGSQETQYF. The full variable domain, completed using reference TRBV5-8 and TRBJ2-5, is EAGVTQSPTHLIKTRGQQATLRCSPISGHTSVYWYQQALGLGLQFLLWYDEGEERNRGNFPPRFSGRQFPNYSSELNVNALELEDSALYLCASSLGSSGSQETQYFGPGTRLLVL.

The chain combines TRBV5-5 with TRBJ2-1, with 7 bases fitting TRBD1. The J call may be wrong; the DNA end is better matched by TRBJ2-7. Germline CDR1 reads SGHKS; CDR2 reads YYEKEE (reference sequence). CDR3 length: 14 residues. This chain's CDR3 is CASSSVGGYYEQYF. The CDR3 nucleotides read TGTGCCAGCAGCTCGGTAGGGGGCTATTACGAGCAGTACTTC.

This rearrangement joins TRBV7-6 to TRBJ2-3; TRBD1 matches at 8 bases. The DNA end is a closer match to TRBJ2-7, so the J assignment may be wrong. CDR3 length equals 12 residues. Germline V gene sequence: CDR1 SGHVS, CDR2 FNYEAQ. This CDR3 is CASSFGTGEQYF. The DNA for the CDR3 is TGTGCCAGCAGCTTTGGGACAGGAGAGCAGTACTTC.

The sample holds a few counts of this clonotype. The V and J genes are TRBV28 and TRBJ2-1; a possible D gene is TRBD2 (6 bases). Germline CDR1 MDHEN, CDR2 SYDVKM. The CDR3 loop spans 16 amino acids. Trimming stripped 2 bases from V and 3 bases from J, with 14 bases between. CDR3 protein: CASSLPSEGGYNEQFF. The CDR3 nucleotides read TGTGCCAGCAGTTTACCCTCGGAGGGCGGCTACAATGAGCAGTTCTTC.

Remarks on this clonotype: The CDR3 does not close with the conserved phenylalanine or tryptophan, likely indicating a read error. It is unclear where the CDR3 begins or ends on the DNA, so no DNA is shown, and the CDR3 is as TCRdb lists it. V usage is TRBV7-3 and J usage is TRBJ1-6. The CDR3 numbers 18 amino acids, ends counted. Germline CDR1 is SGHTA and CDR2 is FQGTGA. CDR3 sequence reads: CASSLWGGSLTDTQYFGP.

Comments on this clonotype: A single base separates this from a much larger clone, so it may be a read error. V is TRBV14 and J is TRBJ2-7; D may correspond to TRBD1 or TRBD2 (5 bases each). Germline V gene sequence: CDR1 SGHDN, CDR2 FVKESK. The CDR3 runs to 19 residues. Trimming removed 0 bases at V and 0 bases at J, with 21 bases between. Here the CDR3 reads CASSQDAPFGSRVSYEQYF. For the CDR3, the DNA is TGTGCCAGCAGCCAAGATGCCCCCTTTGGGAGCAGGGTCTCCTACGAGCAGTACTTC. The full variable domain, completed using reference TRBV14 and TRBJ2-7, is EAGVTQFPSHSVIEKGQTVTLRCDPISGHDNLYWYRRVMGKEIKFLLHFVKESKQDESGMPNNRFLAERTGGTYSTLKVQPAELEDSGVYFCASSQDAPFGSRVSYEQYFGPGTRLTVT.

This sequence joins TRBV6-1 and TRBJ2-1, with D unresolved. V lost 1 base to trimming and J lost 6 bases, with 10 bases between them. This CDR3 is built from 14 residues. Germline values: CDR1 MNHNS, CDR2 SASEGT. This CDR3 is CASSEGLRSNEQFF. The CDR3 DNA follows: TGTGCCAGCAGTGAAGGGTTAAGGAGCAATGAGCAGTTCTTC.

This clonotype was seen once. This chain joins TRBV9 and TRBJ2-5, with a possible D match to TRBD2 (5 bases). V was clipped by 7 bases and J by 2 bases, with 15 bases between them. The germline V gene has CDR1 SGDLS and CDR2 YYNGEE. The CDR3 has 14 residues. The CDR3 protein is CASSPLGVQETQYF. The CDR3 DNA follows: TGTGCCAGCTCCCCCTTGGGAGTACAAGAGACCCAGTACTTC.

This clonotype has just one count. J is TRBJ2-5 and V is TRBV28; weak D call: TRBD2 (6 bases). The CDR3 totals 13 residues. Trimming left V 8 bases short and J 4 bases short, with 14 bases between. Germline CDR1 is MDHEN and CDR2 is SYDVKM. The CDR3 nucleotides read TGTGCCAGCCACGGTCAGGGAGGAGAGACCCAGTACTTC. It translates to CASHGQGGETQYF.

The DNA of the CDR3 is TGTGCCAGCAGCCCCGCGGGATCGGGTGAGCAGTTCTTC. Its protein is CASSPAGSGEQFF. The rearrangement uses TRBV7-3 and TRBJ2-4, with D perhaps matching TRBD2 (6 bases). Gene TRBJ2-1 matches the end of the DNA better, so the J call may be wrong. Germline CDR1 and CDR2: SGHTA and FQGTGA. The CDR3 contains 13 residues.

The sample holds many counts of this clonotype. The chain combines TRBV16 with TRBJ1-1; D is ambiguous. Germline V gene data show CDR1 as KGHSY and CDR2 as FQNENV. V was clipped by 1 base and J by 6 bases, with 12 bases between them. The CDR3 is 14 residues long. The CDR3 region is CASSQFSANSEAFF. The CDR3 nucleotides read TGTGCCAGCAGCCAATTCTCAGCTAACTCTGAAGCTTTCTTT.

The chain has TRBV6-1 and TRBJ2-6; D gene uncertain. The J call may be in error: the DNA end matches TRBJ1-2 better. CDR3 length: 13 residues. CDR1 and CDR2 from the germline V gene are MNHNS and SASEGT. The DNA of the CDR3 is TGTGCCAGCAACCCGGACGGACCTTATGGCTACACCTTC. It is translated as CASNPDGPYGYTF.

The CDR3 DNA reads TGTGCCAGCAGCATACTCATGGCGGGAGGCACAGATACGCAGTATTTT. It translates to CASSILMAGGTDTQYF. The chain employs TRBV11-2 and TRBJ2-3; 7 bases line up with TRBD2. The CDR3 is made up of 16 amino acids. Germline CDR1 and CDR2: SGHAT and FQNNGV. The J segment lost 1 base and the V segment lost 5 bases, leaving 9 bases of the junction unmatched.